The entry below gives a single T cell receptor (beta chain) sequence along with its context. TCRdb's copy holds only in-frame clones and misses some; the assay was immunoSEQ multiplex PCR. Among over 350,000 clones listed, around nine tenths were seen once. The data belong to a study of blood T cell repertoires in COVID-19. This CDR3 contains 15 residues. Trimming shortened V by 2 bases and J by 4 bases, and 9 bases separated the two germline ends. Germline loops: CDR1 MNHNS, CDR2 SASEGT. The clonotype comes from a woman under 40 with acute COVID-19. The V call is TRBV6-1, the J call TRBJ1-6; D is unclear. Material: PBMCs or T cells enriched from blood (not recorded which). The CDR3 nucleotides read TGTGCCAGCAGTGAATTATGGCAGTATAATTCACCCCTCCACTTT. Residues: CASSELWQYNSPLHF.